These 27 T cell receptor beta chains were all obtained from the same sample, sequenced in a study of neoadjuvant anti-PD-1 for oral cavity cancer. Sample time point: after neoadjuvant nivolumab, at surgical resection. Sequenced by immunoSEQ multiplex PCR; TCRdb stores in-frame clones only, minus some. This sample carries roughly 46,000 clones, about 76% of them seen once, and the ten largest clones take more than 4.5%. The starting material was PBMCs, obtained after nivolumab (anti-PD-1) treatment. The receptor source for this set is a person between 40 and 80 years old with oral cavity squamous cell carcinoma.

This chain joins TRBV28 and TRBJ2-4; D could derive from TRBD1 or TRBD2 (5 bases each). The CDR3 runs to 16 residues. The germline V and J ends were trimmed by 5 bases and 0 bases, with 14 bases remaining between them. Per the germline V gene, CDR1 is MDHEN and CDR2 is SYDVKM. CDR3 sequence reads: CASSGSGGVAKNIQYF. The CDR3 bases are TGTGCCAGCAGTGGTTCTGGGGGAGTAGCCAAAAACATTCAGTACTTC.

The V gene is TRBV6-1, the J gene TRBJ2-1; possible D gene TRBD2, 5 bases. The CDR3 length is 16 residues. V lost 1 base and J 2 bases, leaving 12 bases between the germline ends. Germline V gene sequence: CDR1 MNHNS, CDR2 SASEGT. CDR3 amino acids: CASSEVSRVTYNEQFF. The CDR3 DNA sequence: TGTGCCAGCAGTGAAGTCTCGCGGGTTACCTACAATGAGCAGTTCTTC.

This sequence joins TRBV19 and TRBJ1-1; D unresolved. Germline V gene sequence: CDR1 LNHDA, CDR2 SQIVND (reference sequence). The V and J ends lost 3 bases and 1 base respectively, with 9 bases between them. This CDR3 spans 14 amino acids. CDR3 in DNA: TGTGCCAGTAGTATGTGGACGGGGAACACTGAAGCTTTCTTT. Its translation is CASSMWTGNTEAFF.

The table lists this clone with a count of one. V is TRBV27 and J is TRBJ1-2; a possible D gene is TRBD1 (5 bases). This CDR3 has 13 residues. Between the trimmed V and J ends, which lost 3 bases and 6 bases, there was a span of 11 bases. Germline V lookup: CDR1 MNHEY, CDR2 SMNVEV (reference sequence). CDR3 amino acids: CASSLAQGNGYTF. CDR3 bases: TGTGCCAGCAGTTTGGCGCAGGGAAATGGCTACACCTTC.

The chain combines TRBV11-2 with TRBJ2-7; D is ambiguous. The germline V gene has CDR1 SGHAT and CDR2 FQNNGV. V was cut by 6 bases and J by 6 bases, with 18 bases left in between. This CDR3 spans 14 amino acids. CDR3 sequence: CASSSIPVRGEQYF. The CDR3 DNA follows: TGTGCCAGCAGTTCCATTCCGGTTCGCGGCGAGCAGTACTTC.

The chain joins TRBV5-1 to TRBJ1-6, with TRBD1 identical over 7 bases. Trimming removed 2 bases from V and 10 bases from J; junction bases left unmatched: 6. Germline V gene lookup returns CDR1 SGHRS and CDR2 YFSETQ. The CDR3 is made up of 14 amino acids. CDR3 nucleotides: TGCGCCAGCAGCTTTACAGGGGACGGGTCACCCCTCCACTTT. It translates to CASSFTGDGSPLHF. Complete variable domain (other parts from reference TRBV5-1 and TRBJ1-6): KAGVTQTPRYLIKTRGQQVTLSCSPISGHRSVSWYQQTPGQGLQFLFEYFSETQRNKGNFPGRFSGRQFSNSRSEMNVSTLELGDSALYLCASSFTGDGSPLHFGNGTRLTVT.

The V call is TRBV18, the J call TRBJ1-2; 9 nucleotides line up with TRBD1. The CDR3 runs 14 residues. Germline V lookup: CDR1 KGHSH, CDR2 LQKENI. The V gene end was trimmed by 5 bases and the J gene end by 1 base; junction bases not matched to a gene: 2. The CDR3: CASSLGQGNYGYTF. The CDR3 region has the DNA TGTGCCAGCTCATTGGGACAGGGTAACTATGGCTACACCTTC.

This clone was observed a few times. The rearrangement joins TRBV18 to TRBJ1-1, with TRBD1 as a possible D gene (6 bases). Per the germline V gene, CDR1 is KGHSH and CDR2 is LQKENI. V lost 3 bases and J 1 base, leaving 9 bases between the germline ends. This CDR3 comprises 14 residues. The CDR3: CASSPGTKNTEAFF. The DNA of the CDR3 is TGTGCCAGCTCACCCGGGACAAAGAACACTGAAGCTTTCTTT.

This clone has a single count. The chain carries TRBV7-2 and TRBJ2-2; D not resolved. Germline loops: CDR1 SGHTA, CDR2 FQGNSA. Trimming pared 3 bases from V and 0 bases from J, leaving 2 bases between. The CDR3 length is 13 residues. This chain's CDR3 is CASSFANTGELFF. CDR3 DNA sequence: TGTGCCAGCAGCTTCGCGAACACCGGGGAGCTGTTTTTT.

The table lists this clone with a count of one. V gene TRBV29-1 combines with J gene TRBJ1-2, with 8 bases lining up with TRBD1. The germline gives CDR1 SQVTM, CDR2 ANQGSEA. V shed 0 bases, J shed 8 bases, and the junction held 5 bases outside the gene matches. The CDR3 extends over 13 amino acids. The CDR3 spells CSVEEQGAGGYTF. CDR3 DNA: TGCAGCGTTGAAGAGCAGGGGGCTGGGGGCTACACCTTC.

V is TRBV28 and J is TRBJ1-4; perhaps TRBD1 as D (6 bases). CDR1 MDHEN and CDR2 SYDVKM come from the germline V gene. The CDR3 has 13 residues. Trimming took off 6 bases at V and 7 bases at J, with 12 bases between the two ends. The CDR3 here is CASRRGGSEKLFF. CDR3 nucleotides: TGTGCCAGCAGAAGAGGGGGGAGTGAAAAACTGTTTTTT.

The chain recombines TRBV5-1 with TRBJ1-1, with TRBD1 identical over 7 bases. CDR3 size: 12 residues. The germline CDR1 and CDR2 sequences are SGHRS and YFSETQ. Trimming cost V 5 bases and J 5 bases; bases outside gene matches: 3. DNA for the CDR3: TGCGCCAGCAGTCCAGGGGGGACTGAAGCTTTCTTT. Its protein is CASSPGGTEAFF.

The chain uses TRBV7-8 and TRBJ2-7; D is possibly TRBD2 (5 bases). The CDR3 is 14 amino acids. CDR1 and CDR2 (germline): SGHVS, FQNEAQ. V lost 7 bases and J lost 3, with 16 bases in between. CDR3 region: CASTYQKGSYEQYF. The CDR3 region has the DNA TGTGCCAGCACCTACCAGAAAGGGAGCTACGAGCAGTACTTC.

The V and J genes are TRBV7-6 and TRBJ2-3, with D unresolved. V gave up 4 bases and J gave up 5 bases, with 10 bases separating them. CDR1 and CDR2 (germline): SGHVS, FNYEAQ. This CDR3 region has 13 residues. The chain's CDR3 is CASSSINGDTQYF. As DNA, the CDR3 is TGTGCCAGCAGCTCAATTAATGGAGATACGCAGTATTTT.

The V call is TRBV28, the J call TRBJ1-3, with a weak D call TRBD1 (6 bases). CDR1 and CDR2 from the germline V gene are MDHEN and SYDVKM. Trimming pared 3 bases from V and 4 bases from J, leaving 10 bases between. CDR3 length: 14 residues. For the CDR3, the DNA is TGTGCCAGCAGTTTTGTGGGGGCCGGAAACACCATATATTTT. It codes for CASSFVGAGNTIYF.

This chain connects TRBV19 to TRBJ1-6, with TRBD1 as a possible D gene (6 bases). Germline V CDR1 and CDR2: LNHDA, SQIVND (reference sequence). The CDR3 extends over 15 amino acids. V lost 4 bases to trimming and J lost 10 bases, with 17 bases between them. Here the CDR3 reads CASSTPGRGDSPLHF. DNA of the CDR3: TGTGCCAGTAGTACCCCGGGCAGGGGTGACTCACCCCTCCACTTT.

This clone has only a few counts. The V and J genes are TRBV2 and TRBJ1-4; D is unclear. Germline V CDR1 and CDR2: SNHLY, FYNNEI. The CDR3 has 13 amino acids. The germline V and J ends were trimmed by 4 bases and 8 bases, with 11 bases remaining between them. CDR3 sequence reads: CASSAPTGEKLFF. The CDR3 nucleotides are TGTGCCAGCAGTGCGCCGACGGGCGAAAAACTGTTTTTT.

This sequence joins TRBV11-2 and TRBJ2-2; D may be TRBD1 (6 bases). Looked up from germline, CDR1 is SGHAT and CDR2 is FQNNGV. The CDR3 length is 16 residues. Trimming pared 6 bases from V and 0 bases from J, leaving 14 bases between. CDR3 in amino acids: CASSSGTFANTGELFF. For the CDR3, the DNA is TGTGCCAGCAGTTCTGGGACATTCGCGAACACCGGGGAGCTGTTTTTT.

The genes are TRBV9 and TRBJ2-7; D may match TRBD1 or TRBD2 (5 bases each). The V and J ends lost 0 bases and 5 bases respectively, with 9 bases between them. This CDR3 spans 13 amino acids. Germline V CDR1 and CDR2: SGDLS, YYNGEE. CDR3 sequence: CASSVGGEDEQYF. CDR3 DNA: TGTGCCAGCAGCGTAGGAGGGGAAGACGAGCAGTACTTC.

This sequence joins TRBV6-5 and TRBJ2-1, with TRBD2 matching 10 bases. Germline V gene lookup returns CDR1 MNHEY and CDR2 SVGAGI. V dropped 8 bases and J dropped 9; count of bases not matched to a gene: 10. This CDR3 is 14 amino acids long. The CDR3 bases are TGTGCCAGCCAAGGATCTAGCGGGGGATCTGAGCAGTTCTTC. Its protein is CASQGSSGGSEQFF.

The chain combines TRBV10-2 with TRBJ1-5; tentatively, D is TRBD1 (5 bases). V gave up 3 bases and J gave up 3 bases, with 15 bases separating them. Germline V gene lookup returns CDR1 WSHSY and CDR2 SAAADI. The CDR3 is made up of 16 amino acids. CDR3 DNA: TGCGCCAGCAGTGATCTCGCCGGGGGAGACAATCAGCCCCAGCATTTT. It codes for CASSDLAGGDNQPQHF.

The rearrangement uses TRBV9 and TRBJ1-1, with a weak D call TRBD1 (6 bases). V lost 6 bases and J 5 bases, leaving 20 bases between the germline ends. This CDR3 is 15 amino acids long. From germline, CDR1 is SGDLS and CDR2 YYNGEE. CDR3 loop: CASTRTGGVLTEAFF. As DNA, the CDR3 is TGTGCCAGCACCCGGACGGGGGGCGTTTTAACTGAAGCTTTCTTT.

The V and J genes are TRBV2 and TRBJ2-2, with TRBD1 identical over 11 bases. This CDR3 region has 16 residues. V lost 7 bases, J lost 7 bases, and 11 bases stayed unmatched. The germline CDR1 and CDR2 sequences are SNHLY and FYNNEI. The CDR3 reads CASKVGDRGYGGELFF. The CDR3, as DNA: TGTGCCAGCAAGGTGGGGGACAGGGGGTACGGCGGGGAGCTGTTTTTT. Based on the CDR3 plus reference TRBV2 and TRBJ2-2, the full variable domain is EPEVTQTPSHQVTQMGQEVILRCVPISNHLYFYWYRQILGQKVEFLVSFYNNEISEKSEIFDDQFSVERPDGSNFTLKIRSTKLEDSAMYFCASKVGDRGYGGELFFGEGSRLTVL.

The CDR3 protein is CASSPGTSGANEQFF. For the CDR3, the DNA is TGTGCCAGCAGTCCAGGGACTAGCGGGGCCAATGAGCAGTTCTTC. This sequence joins TRBV6-4 and TRBJ2-1, with 13 bases aligning to TRBD2. CDR3 length equals 15 residues. Trimming took 5 bases from V and 6 from J; bases not matched to a gene: 4. CDR1 is MRHNA, CDR2 SNTAGT, per germline.

In DNA, the CDR3 is TGTGCCAGCAGTTACTACAGGGTCGGGTATGGCTACACCTTC. This encodes CASSYYRVGYGYTF. The genes are TRBV6-6 and TRBJ1-2; D is perhaps TRBD1 (6 bases). V lost 1 base to trimming and J lost 5 bases, with 11 bases between them. CDR1 MNHNY and CDR2 SVGAGI come from the germline V gene (reference sequence). This CDR3 contains 14 residues.

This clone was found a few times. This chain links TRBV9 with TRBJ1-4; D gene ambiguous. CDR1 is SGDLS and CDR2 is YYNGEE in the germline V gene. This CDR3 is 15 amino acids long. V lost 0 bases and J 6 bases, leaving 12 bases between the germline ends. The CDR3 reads CASSVEGTWDEKLFF. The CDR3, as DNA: TGTGCCAGCAGCGTAGAGGGAACGTGGGATGAAAAACTGTTTTTT.

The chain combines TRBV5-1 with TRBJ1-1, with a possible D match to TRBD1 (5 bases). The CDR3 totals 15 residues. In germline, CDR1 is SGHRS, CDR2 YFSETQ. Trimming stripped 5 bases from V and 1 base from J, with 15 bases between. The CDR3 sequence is CASRYDSNPNTEAFF. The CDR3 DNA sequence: TGCGCCAGCAGGTATGACAGCAACCCGAACACTGAAGCTTTCTTT.